This T cell receptor beta chain was sequenced for a study of cytomegalovirus exposure and HLA in healthy donors. Across the whole study: An earlier analysis identified 117 million unique TCR beta sequences in 150 million to 200 million T cells. Membership in the Caucasian-associated ancestry cluster was found for 65% to 85% of 300 to 500 genotyped donors.

Germline V CDR1 and CDR2: MNHEY, SMNVEV (reference sequence). This CDR3 contains 11 residues. Trimming pared 7 bases from V and 5 bases from J, leaving 8 bases between. This clone was detected a few times. The PCR was carried out with 60 Vbeta primers and 13 Jbeta primers. How the authors handled the data: A later analysis tallied 80 million or so unique TCR beta chains, about 12 million of them shared. TCRdb's table, derived via immunoSEQ multiplex PCR, lists solely in-frame clones and lacks some. V and J calls and clone size are those listed in that table; D and trimming were worked out from the DNA. The sample consists of roughly 100,000 clones, about four fifths of them appearing once.

The V gene is TRBV27, the J gene TRBJ1-2, with D uncertain. Sequenced material: PBMCs. The sequence was collected from a man aged 35 to 55 in good health and CMV-seronegative. The CDR3 loop is CASTSGYGYTF. The CDR3 coding sequence is TGTGCCAGCACTTCGGGGTATGGCTACACCTTC.